The present T cell receptor (beta chain) was sequenced within a study of T cell repertoires in cytomegalovirus infection (dated 2019 in TCRdb). For the wider study: The HLA type of each donor mattered for the analysis, because public TCR beta signatures pointed to carriage of CMV infection along with the matching HLA type. Here is what the overall study found, with its caveats: In both this cohort and an independent roughly 350-donor cohort, the cumulative frequency of public TCR beta family members distinguished carriers of CMV infection plus the relevant HLA type. The ex vivo response was dominated by HLA-C-restricted CMV-specific TCR beta clonotypes, and the single most frequent clonotype in two of eight donors was supplied by these HLA-C-restricted clonotypes.

This clonotype was recorded only once. The antigen it recognizes is unknown. Within one base of it there is no much larger clone, and no base qualities were kept. A single read is weak support. A distance of 13 bases separates the germline ends of V and J, which lose 5 bases and 8 bases respectively. CDR3 length: 14 amino acids, cysteine to phenylalanine. Only CDR3 DNA is held: 42 bases, read in frame from base 1. Looking up the germline V gene (reference sequence) yields CDR1 MNHEY and CDR2 SMNVEV. The sample was run on an Illumina HiSeq 1500. TCRdb handled the public reads itself, with Q25 trimming in fastp and clone calling in MiXCR, and kept productive beta chains. Rows with a matching CDR3 protein are joined into one entry that keeps the most common DNA and genes. In this sample the table shows 600,000 to 800,000 distinct CDR3 sequences, more than 20% of which occur a single time. The top ten clones comprise 7% to 9% of the sample.

Sequencing input: CD8+ T cells from PBMCs. The TCR sequence derives from a human donor in good health (CMV status not recorded). Some clones in this sample may be carry-over from other donors' samples. The sequence links TRBV27 to TRBJ1-6; the D segment cannot be called with confidence. The encoded CDR3 is CASSPGVVDSPLHF. The base sequence is TGTGCCAGCAGTCCCGGCGTGGTAGATTCACCCCTCCACTTT.